The 26 T cell receptor beta chains below come from one sample, sequenced in a study of blood T cell repertoires in COVID-19. The table came from immunoSEQ multiplex PCR; TCRdb's copy has only in-frame clones and leaves some out. The sample carries fewer than 500,000 clones, around nine tenths recorded once. The sequencing input was peripheral blood. All receptors come from a man younger than 35 with COVID-19, enrolled during active disease.

V and J are TRBV6-4 and TRBJ2-1, with 7 bases lining up with TRBD2. From germline, CDR1 is MRHNA and CDR2 SNTAGT. Unmatched junction bases numbered 9, after V lost 0 bases and J lost 7 bases. This CDR3 has 16 amino acids. CDR3 residues: CASSDSPGTTLNEQFF. CDR3 nucleotide sequence: TGTGCCAGCAGTGACTCCCCCGGGACTACTCTAAATGAGCAGTTCTTC.

The CDR3 nucleotides read TGTGCCAGCAGCTTGGACAATAATTCACCCCTCCACTTT. Translation gives CASSLDNNSPLHF. The gene calls are TRBV5-4 and TRBJ1-6; no firm D call. Germline CDR1 and CDR2: SGHNT and YYREEE (reference sequence). V lost 0 bases to trimming and J lost 5 bases, with 3 bases between them. The CDR3 sequence is 13 residues long.

V usage is TRBV7-2 and J usage is TRBJ2-7, with TRBD1 identical over 8 bases. The CDR3 covers 15 residues. Germline CDR1 is SGHTA and CDR2 is FQGNSA. The trim removed 6 bases at V and 2 bases at J, leaving 9 bases unmatched. CDR3 bases: TGTGCCAGCAGGAAAGCCGGGACAGGCGCCTACGAGCAGTACTTC. Residues: CASRKAGTGAYEQYF.

V and J are TRBV5-4 and TRBJ1-4; TRBD1 matches at 8 bases. Looked up from germline, CDR1 is SGHNT and CDR2 is YYREEE (reference sequence). Trimming took 4 bases from V and 3 from J; bases not matched to a gene: 5. The CDR3 is 15 amino acids. CDR3 amino acids: CASSTGQGSNEKLFF. CDR3 in DNA: TGTGCCAGCAGCACCGGACAGGGCTCTAATGAAAAACTGTTTTTT. The full variable domain, rest sourced from reference TRBV5-4 and TRBJ1-4, is ETGVTQSPTHLIKTRGQQVTLRCSSQSGHNTVSWYQQALGQGPQFIFQYYREEENGRGNFPPRFSGLQFPNYSSELNVNALELDDSALYLCASSTGQGSNEKLFFGSGTQLSVL.

CDR3 residues: CASSQDLGLAGGQETQYF. The CDR3 DNA follows: TGCGCCAGCAGCCAAGATCTGGGACTAGCGGGGGGGCAAGAGACCCAGTACTTC. V gene TRBV4-1 combines with J gene TRBJ2-5, with 16 bases that match TRBD2. V shed 0 bases and J 2 bases; nucleotides not matched to a gene: 3. The CDR3 has 18 amino acids. CDR1 is MGHRA, CDR2 YSYEKL, per germline.

The chain recombines TRBV24-1 with TRBJ1-4; D call uncertain. Germline loops: CDR1 KGHDR, CDR2 SFDVKD. This CDR3 region has 13 residues. Trimming removed 9 bases at V and 4 bases at J, with 11 bases between. The CDR3 region has the DNA TGTGCCACCCCACAGACCCTTAATGAAAAACTGTTTTTT. Encoded protein: CATPQTLNEKLFF.

DNA of the CDR3: TGTGCCAGCAGCTTAGACAGATCAAACACTGAAGCTTTCTTT. It translates to CASSLDRSNTEAFF. This chain joins TRBV13 and TRBJ1-1, with D hard to call. CDR3 length equals 14 residues. The V end lost 1 base, the J end lost 2 bases, and 8 bases lay between the germline ends. The germline V gene has CDR1 PRHDT and CDR2 FYEKMQ (reference sequence).

The chain links TRBV4-2 to TRBJ2-3; tentative D call: TRBD2 (5 bases). Germline values: CDR1 LGHNA, CDR2 YNFKEQ. This CDR3 is built from 15 residues. The ends were cut back, 0 bases at V and 3 bases at J, with 10 bases in the middle. CDR3 sequence (DNA): TGTGCCAGCAGCCAAGATCGACGGGAAACAGATACGCAGTATTTT. Translating gives CASSQDRRETDTQYF.

The genes are TRBV20-1 and TRBJ2-3; D uncertain. CDR1 DFQATT and CDR2 SNEGSKA come from the germline V gene (reference sequence). V lost 0 bases to trimming and J lost 11 bases, with 9 bases between them. The CDR3 covers 11 residues. This CDR3 reads CSARDETVQYF. The CDR3 DNA is TGCAGTGCTAGAGACGAGACTGTGCAGTATTTT.

V gene TRBV7-8 combines with J gene TRBJ2-7; 11 positions match TRBD2. Germline trimming cut 3 bases from V and 6 bases from J; bases unmatched to any gene: 1. CDR3 length: 13 residues. Germline V lookup: CDR1 SGHVS, CDR2 FQNEAQ. The CDR3 reads CASSFSGRAEQYF. As DNA, the CDR3 is TGTGCCAGCAGCTTTAGCGGGAGGGCCGAGCAGTACTTC.

V is TRBV19 and J is TRBJ1-1; D might be TRBD1 (6 bases). Trimming shortened V by 3 bases and J by 4 bases, and 12 bases separated the two germline ends. The CDR3 has 14 amino acids. Germline lookup yields CDR1 LNHDA and CDR2 SQIVND (reference sequence). CDR3 in amino acids: CASSISGVGTEAFF. Here the CDR3 DNA reads TGTGCCAGTAGTATTTCAGGGGTGGGCACTGAAGCTTTCTTT.

This clone has only one observation. The chain has TRBV7-8 and TRBJ1-2, with D tentatively TRBD1 (6 bases). The length of the CDR3 is 13 residues. Germline-derived CDR1 and CDR2 are SGHVS and FQNEAQ. V was pared by 5 bases and J by 11 bases, with 18 bases between. The CDR3 is CASSPSQGSPYTF. DNA of the CDR3: TGTGCCAGCAGCCCATCCCAGGGGTCCCCGTACACCTTC.

The rearrangement joins TRBV21-1 to TRBJ2-7; TRBD1, as called in the table, went unchecked against the DNA. TRBV21-1 has pseudogene status. The CDR3 totals 14 residues. The CDR3 DNA is TGTGCCAGCAGCAAAGGGGCGTCCGGCGACGAGCAGTACTTC. Its protein is CASSKGASGDEQYF.

The chain combines TRBV6-5 with TRBJ1-5, with D hard to call. The CDR3 spans 13 residues. Germline assignment: CDR1 MNHEY and CDR2 SVGAGI. Trimming took off 6 bases at V and 4 bases at J, with 10 bases between the two ends. CDR3 sequence (DNA): TGTGCCAGCAGCCCCCAGGCAAATCAGCCCCAGCATTTT. It codes for CASSPQANQPQHF.

A word on this clone: This sample also contains other DNA sequences that code for the same CDR3. V gene TRBV7-9 combines with J gene TRBJ2-2; D is possibly TRBD2 (6 bases). This CDR3 is built from 13 residues. The V end lost 3 bases, the J end lost 5 bases, and 7 bases lay between the germline ends. The germline V gene has CDR1 SEHNR and CDR2 FQNEAQ (reference sequence). CDR3 protein: CASSFGGTGELFF. CDR3 nucleotide sequence: TGTGCCAGCAGCTTTGGGGGGACCGGGGAGCTGTTTTTT.

The chain employs TRBV5-1 and TRBJ1-1; D is uncertain. In germline, CDR1 is SGHRS, CDR2 YFSETQ. Trimming took off 2 bases at V and 6 bases at J, with 14 bases between the two ends. This CDR3 region has 14 residues. The CDR3 nucleotides read TGCGCCAGCAGCTTTCGGGAAGAATACGCTGAAGCTTTCTTT. This codes for CASSFREEYAEAFF.

V gene TRBV6-1 combines with J gene TRBJ2-1; 10 bases are a match to TRBD1. The germline gives CDR1 MNHNS, CDR2 SASEGT. The CDR3 loop spans 14 amino acids. V shed 2 bases, J shed 8 bases, and the junction held 3 bases outside the gene matches. CDR3 bases: TGTGCCAGCAGTGAAATCGGACAGGGGGATGAGCAGTTCTTC. This encodes CASSEIGQGDEQFF.

This clone was found once. The J gene is TRBJ1-1, the V gene TRBV30; 8 nucleotides align to TRBD1. This CDR3 contains 16 residues. Germline values: CDR1 GTSNPN, CDR2 SVGIG (reference sequence). The junction had 12 bases not matched to a gene; V was cut back by 3 bases and J by 3 bases. CDR3 in amino acids: CAWRFGDRGTDTEAFF. DNA for the CDR3: TGTGCCTGGAGGTTCGGTGACAGGGGTACGGACACTGAAGCTTTCTTT.

The chain employs TRBV7-9 and TRBJ1-5; 8 positions agree with TRBD1. Germline V CDR1 and CDR2: SEHNR, FQNEAQ (reference sequence). Trimming removed 3 bases from V and 0 bases from J; junction bases left unmatched: 7. CDR3 length equals 17 residues. CDR3 loop: CASSFGQGLYSNQPQHF. The CDR3, as DNA: TGTGCCAGCAGCTTTGGACAGGGCCTTTATAGCAATCAGCCCCAGCATTTT.

The rearrangement links TRBV7-9 to TRBJ1-3, with 8 bases that match TRBD1. Germline V lookup: CDR1 SEHNR, CDR2 FQNEAQ (reference sequence). The CDR3 is 15 amino acids. V gave up 1 base and J gave up 4 bases; unmatched junction bases: 3. CDR3 DNA sequence: TGTGCCAGCAGCTTAGGACAGGGGCCGGGAAACACCATATATTTT. The encoded protein is CASSLGQGPGNTIYF.

The rearrangement links TRBV28 to TRBJ1-4; the D gene is possibly TRBD1 (6 bases). The CDR3 length is 16 residues. Trimming left V 5 bases short and J 7 bases short, with 20 bases between. Germline lookup yields CDR1 MDHEN and CDR2 SYDVKM. CDR3 sequence: CASSTFQGSSSEKLFF. The CDR3 DNA sequence: TGTGCCAGCAGTACATTTCAGGGGTCGTCAAGTGAAAAACTGTTTTTT.

This rearrangement joins TRBV7-9 to TRBJ2-7, with 9 bases aligning to TRBD2. Germline V gives CDR1 SEHNR, CDR2 FQNEAQ (reference sequence). Trimming took 2 bases from V and 2 from J; bases not matched to a gene: 16. There are 19 residues in the CDR3. CDR3 DNA sequence: TGTGCCAGCAGCTTATTTGTGGGTTTCGGCGGGAGGGAGGCCTACGAGCAGTACTTC. This codes for CASSLFVGFGGREAYEQYF.

The V and J genes are TRBV19 and TRBJ1-2, with D possibly matching TRBD1 (5 bases). Per the germline V gene, CDR1 is LNHDA and CDR2 is SQIVND (reference sequence). The CDR3 runs to 17 residues. V lost 1 base, J lost 6 bases, and 21 bases lay in between. The chain's CDR3 is CASSIASTFGGSDGYTF. The CDR3, as DNA: TGTGCCAGTAGTATAGCGTCAACCTTTGGGGGGTCGGATGGCTACACCTTC. The full variable domain, its missing parts supplied by reference TRBV19 and TRBJ1-2, is DGGITQSPKYLFRKEGQNVTLSCEQNLNHDAMYWYRQDPGQGLRLIYYSQIVNDFQKGDIAEGYSVSREKKESFPLTVTSAQKNPTAFYLCASSIASTFGGSDGYTFGSGTRLTVV.

The J gene is TRBJ2-1, the V gene TRBV5-4; D not resolved. V lost 0 bases and J lost 0, with 7 bases in between. Per germline, CDR1 SGHNT and CDR2 YYREEE (reference sequence). The CDR3 extends over 15 amino acids. CDR3 in DNA: TGTGCCAGCAGCTTGGATCACACCTCCTACAATGAGCAGTTCTTC. Translating gives CASSLDHTSYNEQFF.

The chain has TRBV27 and TRBJ2-7; no reliable D call. V shed 0 bases and J shed 2 bases, with 5 bases lying between them. Germline V gives CDR1 MNHEY, CDR2 SMNVEV (reference sequence). The CDR3 is 13 residues long. CDR3 residues: CASSLSPAYEQYF. CDR3 coding DNA: TGTGCCAGCAGTTTATCCCCCGCCTACGAGCAGTACTTC.

A single count supports this clone. The chain links TRBV29-1 to TRBJ1-1; 7 bases are shared with TRBD1. The CDR3 is 12 amino acids. V was clipped by 5 bases and J by 5 bases; unmatched bases: 5. Germline V lookup: CDR1 SQVTM, CDR2 ANQGSEA. The CDR3 loop reads CSVLAGGTEAFF. CDR3 coding DNA: TGCAGCGTTTTAGCAGGGGGAACTGAAGCTTTCTTT.